The entry below describes one T cell receptor beta chain. Its target is unknown. CDR1 and CDR2 (germline): MNHEY, SVGAGI. The V end was cut by 0 bases, the J end by 0 bases, with 8 bases between. The CDR3 has 16 amino acids. The data stem from a study of tumor-infiltrating lymphocytes in primary liver carcinoma. Study-wide context: Primary liver carcinoma in the patients was surgically resected. Both sexes were represented among patients, who were 30 to 69 years old.

Reverse transcription of roughly 480 ng total RNA with a constant-region primer produced TCR beta cDNA. Three rounds of nested multiplex PCR with slightly modified ARM-PCR produced TCR beta libraries. Both of the initial two PCR rounds ran for approximately 11 cycles and employed TRBV1-TRBV30 forward primers alongside a C-beta reverse primer. TCRdb fed the multiplex PCR reads into MiXCR, producing one record per CDR3 protein. Here the sample spans roughly 180,000 distinct CDR3 sequences, over 50% being singletons. General study results and limits: Blood had a significantly lower top-250-clone fraction than tumors did (p = 0.039).

RNA isolated from unsorted whole blood supplied the blood RNA, with germline DNA also extracted. There were only treatment-naive patients, all with chronic HBV infection. The source of this sequence is a man aged 35 to 55 with primary liver carcinoma and hepatitis B virus infection. The chain is built from TRBV6-5 and TRBJ2-2, with no clear D. The sample was peripheral blood. In nucleotides, the CDR3 is TGTGCCAGCAGTTACTCGATACTGGCGAACACCGGGGAGCTGTTTTTT. As protein: CASSYSILANTGELFF.